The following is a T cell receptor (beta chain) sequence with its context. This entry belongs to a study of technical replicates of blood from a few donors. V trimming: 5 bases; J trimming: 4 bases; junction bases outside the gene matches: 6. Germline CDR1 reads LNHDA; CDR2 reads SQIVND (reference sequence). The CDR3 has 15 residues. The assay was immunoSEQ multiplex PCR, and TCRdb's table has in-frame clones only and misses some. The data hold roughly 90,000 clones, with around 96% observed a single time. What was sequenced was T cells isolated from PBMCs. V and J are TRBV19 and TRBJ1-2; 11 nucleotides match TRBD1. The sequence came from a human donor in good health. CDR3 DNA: TGTGCCAGTAGTCCCTCCGGGACAGGGGGCTATGGCTACACCTTC. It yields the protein CASSPSGTGGYGYTF.